This T cell receptor beta chain appears in the sequencing data of a study of OX40 agonist ivuxolimab in advanced cancers. Measured with immunoSEQ multiplex PCR; TCRdb has only the in-frame clones, and not every one. The table has approximately 99,000 clones, around 93% seen once. Overall study findings and caveats: In the 0.1-3.0 mg/kg groups, partial responders showed among the lowest expansion.

On this clone: Its antigen is not known.

Germline CDR1 and CDR2: SGHTA and FQGNSA. The V and J ends lost 1 base and 3 bases, in that order; junction bases with no gene match: 5. This CDR3 has 15 amino acids. The genes are TRBV7-2 and TRBJ2-7, with 8 bases that match TRBD1. The sequencing here drew on CD4+ or CD8+ T cells sorted from blood, taken in a trial of the OX40 agonist ivuxolimab. This receptor was taken from an adult with an advanced solid tumor such as melanoma, head and neck, liver or kidney cancer. CDR3 coding DNA: TGTGCCAGCAGCTTAGTTGGCGACAGGGGCTACGAGCAGTACTTC. Protein: CASSLVGDRGYEQYF.